Below, 3 T cell receptor beta chains from the same sample are listed, as sequenced in a study of response to subunit inactivated influenza vaccine. From the RT-PCR reads, TCRdb called clonotypes with MiXCR, one entry per CDR3 protein. The sample shows fewer than 650,000 distinct CDR3 sequences, 10% to 15% of them seen only once. Sample: PBMCs from blood, taken about 40 days after vaccination. The receptors originated from a man in his fifties or sixties who received an inactivated influenza vaccine.

This clonotype showed up many times. V is TRBV20-1 and J is TRBJ2-2; 7 bases line up with TRBD2. The CDR3 is 15 amino acids. Germline-derived CDR1 and CDR2 are DFQATT and SNEGSKA (reference sequence). V was pared by 2 bases and J by 5 bases, with 8 bases of the junction left unmatched. This chain's CDR3 is CSARRPSGPTGELFF. CDR3 in DNA: TGCAGTGCTAGACGTCCTAGCGGACCGACCGGGGAGCTGTTTTTT.

V is TRBV24-1 and J is TRBJ2-3; no clear D gene. V lost 7 bases to trimming and J lost 0 bases, with 13 bases between them. CDR3 length: 15 residues. CDR1 KGHDR and CDR2 SFDVKD come from the germline V gene. DNA of the CDR3: TGTGCCACCAGAGACCTGGTAGCTAGCACAGATACGCAGTATTTT. This codes for CATRDLVASTDTQYF.

The sample holds many counts of this clonotype. V is TRBV29-1 and J is TRBJ2-7; D might be TRBD2 (5 bases). The CDR3 runs to 11 residues. Trimming removed 3 bases from V and 3 bases from J, with 6 bases in between. Looked up from germline, CDR1 is SQVTM and CDR2 is ANQGSEA. CDR3 residues: CSVDRGYEQYF. The CDR3 DNA is TGCAGCGTTGACCGGGGCTACGAGCAGTACTTC.